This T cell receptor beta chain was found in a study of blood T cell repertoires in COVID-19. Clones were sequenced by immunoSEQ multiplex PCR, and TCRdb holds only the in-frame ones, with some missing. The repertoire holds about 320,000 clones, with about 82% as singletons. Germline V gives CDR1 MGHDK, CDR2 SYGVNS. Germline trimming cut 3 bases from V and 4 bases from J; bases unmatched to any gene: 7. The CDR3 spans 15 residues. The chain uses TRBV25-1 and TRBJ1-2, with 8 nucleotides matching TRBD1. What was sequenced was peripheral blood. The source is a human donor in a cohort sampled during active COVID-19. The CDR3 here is CASSDPGQGPYGYTF. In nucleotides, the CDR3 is TGTGCCAGCAGTGACCCCGGACAGGGACCCTATGGCTACACCTTC.